The clone carrying this T cell receptor beta chain was observed a single time. This entry comes from a study of blood T cell repertoires in COVID-19. Germline V CDR1 and CDR2: WSHSY, SAAADI. V lost 8 bases to trimming and J lost 12 bases; unmatched junction nucleotides: 7. CDR3 length: 11 residues. Data came from immunoSEQ multiplex PCR; TCRdb stores just in-frame clones and leaves some out. This sample carries a few hundred thousand clones, about 85% of them seen once, and the ten largest clones take roughly 20%. Source material: PBMCs or T cells enriched from blood (not recorded which). The TCR was taken from a man in his forties who had recovered from COVID-19. V is TRBV10-2 and J is TRBJ2-1; the match to TRBD2 covers 7 bases. The CDR3 region has the DNA TGCGCCAGCGGCCAGACTAGCTGGCAGTTCTTC. Its protein product is CASGQTSWQFF.